Reported below is one TCR beta chain. The antigen is unknown. This sample was taken from a study of T cells in Graves' hyperthyroidism and ophthalmopathy. Uncontrolled infection, other autoimmune disease, pregnancy or lactation barred patients from enrollment. The authors obtained PBMCs from more than 8 ml of fresh peripheral blood. TCR beta CDR3 regions were amplified from RNA. TCR CDR3 underwent first-round RT-PCR with the HTBI primer set. TCRdb itself ran the multiplex PCR reads through MiXCR, one entry per CDR3 protein. The sample contains 380,000 or so distinct CDR3 sequences, 13% of which appear only once. Study observations and caveats: Ophthalmopathy prediction by the model preceded onset by a median about 6.3 months. Within blood appeared most thyroid clonotypes that had expanded above 0.001.

The V gene lost 4 bases and the J gene lost 10 bases, with 16 bases spanning the gap. The CDR3 runs to 13 residues. CDR1 and CDR2 (germline): LGHNT, FRNRAP. This receptor was taken from a man aged 25 to 45 with Graves' hyperthyroidism that later progressed to Graves' ophthalmopathy. Sequenced material: blood. The chain combines TRBV12-5 with TRBJ1-2, with D perhaps TRBD1 (6 bases). Here the CDR3 reads CASGWTGHSNYTF. The CDR3 region has the DNA TGTGCTAGTGGTTGGACGGGACACTCGAACTACACCTTC.